This TCR beta chain emerged from a study of blood T cell repertoires in COVID-19. Here immunoSEQ multiplex PCR was the method, and the copy in TCRdb shows in-frame clones only, minus some. The data contain almost 250,000 clones, 80% to 90% of them seen just once; the ten biggest clones take up over 4%. The V gene end was trimmed by 5 bases and the J gene end by 6 bases; junction bases not matched to a gene: 5. The V gene's germline CDR1 is SNHLY and CDR2 FYNNEI. The CDR3 sequence is 14 residues long. The sample holds one count of this clone. Sample: PBMCs or T cells enriched from blood (not recorded which). The receptor comes from a woman aged 25 to 39 who had recovered from COVID-19. This sequence joins TRBV2 and TRBJ1-2, with 11 bases fitting TRBD1. The CDR3 DNA follows: TGTGCCAGCAGTTCCGGGACAGGGGGGCATGGCTACACCTTC. Translated: CASSSGTGGHGYTF.